The 25 T cell receptor beta chains given below trace back to one sample, sequenced in a study of blood T cell repertoires in COVID-19. Assay used: immunoSEQ multiplex PCR; TCRdb lists only in-frame clones, some missing. The table records roughly 40,000 clones, over 70% of them present only once. The source material was peripheral blood. All receptors come from a human donor in a cohort sampled during active COVID-19.

CDR3 bases: TGTGCCATCAGTGAGCAACAGGGGGTGCAGGGCTACACCTTC. As protein: CAISEQQGVQGYTF. V and J are TRBV10-3 and TRBJ1-2; 8 positions match TRBD1. CDR1 is ENHRY, CDR2 SYGVKD, per germline. With 2 bases clipped from V and 8 bases from J, the junction kept 7 bases outside the gene matches. The CDR3 has 14 amino acids.

The chain carries TRBV28 and TRBJ2-5, with 8 positions matching TRBD2. Germline lookup yields CDR1 MDHEN and CDR2 SYDVKM. J was trimmed by 1 base and V by 2 bases; bases with no gene match: 6. The CDR3 is made up of 16 amino acids. This CDR3 is CASSLPPGTSQETQYF. CDR3 sequence (DNA): TGTGCCAGCAGTTTACCCCCCGGGACTAGCCAAGAGACCCAGTACTTC.

The gene calls are TRBV7-8 and TRBJ1-5, with a tentative D call TRBD1 (5 bases). The V gene lost 5 bases and the J gene lost 0 bases, with 14 bases spanning the gap. This CDR3 has 16 amino acids. Germline CDR1 reads SGHVS; CDR2 reads FQNEAQ. The CDR3 loop reads CASSLLNRNSNQPQHF. The CDR3 DNA reads as TGTGCCAGCAGCCTACTCAACAGGAATAGCAATCAGCCCCAGCATTTT.

This clone has a single count. The genes are TRBV30 and TRBJ2-3; perhaps TRBD2 as D (6 bases). CDR1 is GTSNPN, CDR2 SVGIG, per germline (reference sequence). The CDR3 runs to 14 residues. The V gene lost 1 base and the J gene lost 2 bases, with 10 bases spanning the gap. In DNA, the CDR3 is TGTGCCTGGAGTGCGGGGGTGGACACAGATACGCAGTATTTT. Protein: CAWSAGVDTDTQYF.

The gene calls are TRBV3-1 (or the pseudogene TRBV3-2) and TRBJ2-1; 7 nucleotides line up with TRBD2. The CDR3 loop spans 14 amino acids. The germline CDR1 and CDR2 sequences are LGHDT and YNNKEL (reference sequence). With V trimmed by 6 bases and J by 1 base, 3 bases remained unmatched. The CDR3 DNA reads TGTGCCAGCAGTCCTAGCGGTTCCTACAATGAGCAGTTCTTC. This translates into CASSPSGSYNEQFF.

The chain joins TRBV5-4 to TRBJ2-7, with a tentative D call TRBD1 (6 bases). Between the trimmed V and J ends, which lost 2 bases and 2 bases, there was a span of 11 bases. CDR1 and CDR2 from the germline V gene are SGHNT and YYREEE (reference sequence). The CDR3 length is 14 residues. The CDR3 sequence is CASSFPGHPYEQYF. DNA of the CDR3: TGTGCCAGCAGCTTTCCGGGACACCCCTACGAGCAGTACTTC. Using reference TRBV5-4 and TRBJ2-7 for the parts outside the CDR3, the full variable domain is ETGVTQSPTHLIKTRGQQVTLRCSSQSGHNTVSWYQQALGQGPQFIFQYYREEENGRGNFPPRFSGLQFPNYSSELNVNALELDDSALYLCASSFPGHPYEQYFGPGTRLTVT.

This chain joins TRBV5-1 and TRBJ2-2; TRBD1 is a possible D gene (6 bases). The germline V gene has CDR1 SGHRS and CDR2 YFSETQ. Deletions cut 4 bases from V and 0 bases from J, with 7 bases between. The CDR3 is made up of 14 amino acids. In nucleotides, the CDR3 is TGCGCCAGCAGCGACAGGACGAACACCGGGGAGCTGTTTTTT. Protein: CASSDRTNTGELFF.

The chain combines TRBV27 with TRBJ2-2, with D tentatively TRBD1 (6 bases). The V end was cut by 5 bases, the J end by 6 bases, with 10 bases between. Germline V gene data show CDR1 as MNHEY and CDR2 as SMNVEV (reference sequence). This CDR3 contains 13 residues. The CDR3 spells CASSRAGAGELFF. The CDR3 bases are TGTGCCAGCAGTCGCGCAGGGGCCGGGGAGCTGTTTTTT.

This clone has a handful of counts. V gene TRBV6-5 combines with J gene TRBJ2-3, with D perhaps TRBD2 (6 bases). Trimming took 8 bases from V and 5 from J, leaving 20 bases between them. CDR1 is MNHEY, CDR2 SVGAGI, per germline. The CDR3 is made up of 15 amino acids. CDR3 loop: CASLLSGVGGDTQYF. As DNA, the CDR3 is TGTGCCAGCCTGCTTTCGGGAGTTGGGGGAGATACGCAGTATTTT.

V and J are TRBV7-9 and TRBJ1-4; 9 bases map to TRBD1. Trimming at V came to 5 bases and at J to 8 bases, leaving 9 bases not matched to a gene. Germline loops: CDR1 SEHNR, CDR2 FQNEAQ (reference sequence). The CDR3 is 15 amino acids. CDR3 region: CASSLETGGREKLFF. The CDR3 DNA follows: TGTGCCAGCAGCCTTGAGACAGGGGGACGGGAAAAACTGTTTTTT.

This clone was recorded only once. The CDR3 region is CASSLGGLFYGYTF. CDR3 bases: TGTGCCAGCAGCTTGGGGGGGCTCTTCTATGGCTACACCTTC. The chain has TRBV5-6 and TRBJ1-2, with TRBD1 as a possible D gene (6 bases). With 0 bases removed from V and 4 bases from J, the gap between germline ends came to 10 bases. The CDR3 spans 14 residues. Germline lookup yields CDR1 SGHDT and CDR2 YYEEEE.

The rearrangement uses TRBV7-2 and TRBJ1-5; D is perhaps TRBD1 (6 bases). In germline, CDR1 is SGHTA, CDR2 FQGNSA. This CDR3 spans 13 amino acids. V was clipped by 5 bases and J by 7 bases, with 12 bases between them. The CDR3 spells CASSVQGGQPQHF. As DNA, the CDR3 is TGTGCCAGCAGCGTACAGGGAGGGCAGCCCCAGCATTTT.

The chain has TRBV6-2 or TRBV6-3 and TRBJ1-3; D not resolved. CDR1 MNHEY and CDR2 SVGEGT come from the germline V gene. This CDR3 spans 15 amino acids. V dropped 4 bases and J dropped 3 bases, with 13 bases sitting between them. CDR3 sequence (DNA): TGTGCCAGCAGTTTTACCCAGGCTGATGGAAACACCATATATTTT. This translates into CASSFTQADGNTIYF.

The J gene is TRBJ1-1, the V gene TRBV5-5; the match to TRBD1 covers 10 bases. The CDR3 has 13 amino acids. CDR1 and CDR2 from the germline V gene are SGHKS and YYEKEE (reference sequence). The trim removed 5 bases at V and 5 bases at J, leaving 3 bases unmatched. CDR3 nucleotide sequence: TGTGCCAGCAGAGGGACAGGGGAAACTGAAGCTTTCTTT. Protein sequence: CASRGTGETEAFF.

Relative to its sample, this clone is large. The chain uses TRBV7-8 and TRBJ2-5, with 10 bases aligning to TRBD2. V lost 1 base to trimming and J lost 5 bases; unmatched junction nucleotides: 7. The CDR3 length is 16 residues. Germline CDR1 SGHVS, CDR2 FQNEAQ. The CDR3 DNA sequence: TGTGCCAGCAGCTTAGTCCTAGCGGGAGATAAGGAGACCCAGTACTTC. It encodes CASSLVLAGDKETQYF.

This rearrangement joins TRBV11-2 to TRBJ2-7; 8 bases fit TRBD1. The CDR3 has 17 amino acids. V shed 5 bases, J shed 1 base, and the junction held 13 bases outside the gene matches. The germline gives CDR1 SGHAT, CDR2 FQNNGV. The CDR3 nucleotides read TGTGCCAGCAGCACCCCCCTCCAGGGGGCTCAATCCTACGAGCAGTACTTC. Encoded protein: CASSTPLQGAQSYEQYF.

The rearrangement joins TRBV19 to TRBJ1-2; 8 nucleotides match TRBD1. The CDR3 sequence is 15 residues long. J gave up 2 bases and V 7 bases, and 9 bases lay outside the gene matches. The germline V gene has CDR1 LNHDA and CDR2 SQIVND (reference sequence). The CDR3 loop reads CASTAARTGNYGYTF. The CDR3 nucleotides are TGTGCCAGTACCGCGGCCCGGACAGGGAACTATGGCTACACCTTC.

The chain joins TRBV4-1 to TRBJ2-5, with 15 nucleotides matching TRBD2. This CDR3 has 18 residues. CDR1 and CDR2 from the germline V gene are MGHRA and YSYEKL. Germline trimming cut 4 bases from V and 4 bases from J; bases unmatched to any gene: 10. The CDR3 nucleotides are TGCGCCAGCAGCCCTGGGACTAGCGGGAGGCCGATAGGAGAGACCCAGTACTTC. Its translation is CASSPGTSGRPIGETQYF.

This clone has a single count. This chain uses TRBV7-9 with TRBJ2-1; TRBD2 might be the D (6 bases). Germline V gene lookup returns CDR1 SEHNR and CDR2 FQNEAQ (reference sequence). This CDR3 comprises 13 residues. Trimming removed 0 bases at V and 9 bases at J, with 9 bases between. CDR3 coding DNA: TGTGCCAGCAGCTTAGCTGGACTAACTGAGCAGTTCTTC. Translated, it gives CASSLAGLTEQFF. The whole variable domain, filled in from reference TRBV7-9 and TRBJ2-1, reads DTGVSQNPRHKITKRGQNVTFRCDPISEHNRLYWYRQTLGQGPEFLTYFQNEAQLEKSRLLSDRFSAERPKGSFSTLEIQRTEQGDSAMYLCASSLAGLTEQFFGPGTRLTVL.

The chain combines TRBV6-5 with TRBJ1-4; D unclear. Germline assignment: CDR1 MNHEY and CDR2 SVGAGI. This CDR3 region has 15 residues. Trimming cost V 0 bases and J 5 bases, with 10 bases left between them. The CDR3: CASSYSSLENEKLFF. In DNA, the CDR3 is TGTGCCAGCAGTTACTCGTCTCTGGAGAATGAAAAACTGTTTTTT.

In its sample, this clone was seen once. The rearrangement uses TRBV4-1 and TRBJ1-3; tentative D call: TRBD1 (6 bases). V lost 0 bases and J 4 bases, leaving 13 bases between the germline ends. This CDR3 comprises 16 residues. The germline gives CDR1 MGHRA, CDR2 YSYEKL. The CDR3 sequence: CASSQDLGASGNTIYF. In nucleotides, the CDR3 is TGCGCCAGCAGCCAAGATTTGGGGGCTTCAGGAAACACCATATATTTT.

The rearrangement uses TRBV15 and TRBJ2-1, with TRBD2 matching 10 bases. Germline trimming cut 8 bases from V and 8 bases from J; bases unmatched to any gene: 12. Germline-derived CDR1 and CDR2 are LNHNV and YYDKDF (reference sequence). This CDR3 is 15 amino acids long. The CDR3 is CATGDSSGSRDEQFF. For the CDR3, the DNA is TGTGCCACCGGAGATTCTAGCGGGAGCAGGGATGAGCAGTTCTTC.

The chain recombines TRBV6-5 with TRBJ2-7; 10 bases align to TRBD2. V lost 7 bases and J lost 2; bases outside the gene matches: 5. CDR1 MNHEY and CDR2 SVGAGI come from the germline V gene. The length of the CDR3 is 14 residues. As DNA, the CDR3 is TGTGCCAGCACTAGCGGGAGTAACCCCTACGAGCAGTACTTC. This translates into CASTSGSNPYEQYF.

The chain employs TRBV7-2 and TRBJ1-1, with D possibly matching TRBD1 (6 bases). V lost 2 bases to trimming and J lost 1 base, with 11 bases between them. Germline CDR1 reads SGHTA; CDR2 reads FQGNSA. The CDR3 sequence is 15 residues long. DNA of the CDR3: TGTGCCAGCAGCTTAAGACAGGCGTCGAACACTGAAGCTTTCTTT. Translating it yields CASSLRQASNTEAFF.

The chain joins TRBV7-9 to TRBJ2-1; 8 bases map to TRBD2. Germline CDR1 SEHNR, CDR2 FQNEAQ (reference sequence). Trimming removed 4 bases from V and 0 bases from J; junction bases left unmatched: 5. CDR3 size: 16 residues. For the CDR3, the DNA is TGTGCCAGCAGCTCCCGGGGGGGCGCCTCCTACAATGAGCAGTTCTTC. Protein: CASSSRGGASYNEQFF.